This T cell receptor (beta chain) was captured by sequencing in a study of blood T cell repertoires in COVID-19. The CDR3 has 18 residues. Trimming cost V 4 bases and J 0 bases; bases outside gene matches: 14. CDR1 and CDR2 from the germline V gene are MDHEN and SYDVKM. Original handling: The assay estimated nucleated cells by amplifying reference gene primers. TCRdb's table, derived via immunoSEQ multiplex PCR, lists solely in-frame clones and lacks some. Clone size and the V and J calls come from that table; the DNA yielded D and trimming. The sample has more than 35,000 clones; around 80% are singletons.

Sequenced: peripheral blood. The receptor was isolated from a man older than 75 with active or convalescent COVID-19. V usage is TRBV28 and J usage is TRBJ1-2; 7 bases are a match to TRBD1. CDR3 coding DNA: TGTGCCAGCAGTTCCCCCCCGTCTGACAGGGTGGCTAACTATGGCTACACCTTC. It yields the protein CASSSPPSDRVANYGYTF.